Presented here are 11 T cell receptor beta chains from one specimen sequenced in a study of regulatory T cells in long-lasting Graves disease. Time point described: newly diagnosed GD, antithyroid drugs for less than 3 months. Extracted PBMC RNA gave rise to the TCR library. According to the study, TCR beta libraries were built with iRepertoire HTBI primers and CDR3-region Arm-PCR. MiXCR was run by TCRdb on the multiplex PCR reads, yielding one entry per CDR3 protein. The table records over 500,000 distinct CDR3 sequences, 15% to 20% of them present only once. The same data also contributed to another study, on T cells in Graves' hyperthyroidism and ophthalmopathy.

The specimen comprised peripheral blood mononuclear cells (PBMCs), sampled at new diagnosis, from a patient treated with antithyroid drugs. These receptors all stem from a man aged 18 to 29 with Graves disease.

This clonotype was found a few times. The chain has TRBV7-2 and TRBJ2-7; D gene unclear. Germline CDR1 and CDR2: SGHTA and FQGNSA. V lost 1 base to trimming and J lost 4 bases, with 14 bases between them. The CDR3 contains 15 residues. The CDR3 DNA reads TGTGCCAGCAGCTTAGACCCTTCGTCCCGGTACGAGCAGTACTTC. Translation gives CASSLDPSSRYEQYF.

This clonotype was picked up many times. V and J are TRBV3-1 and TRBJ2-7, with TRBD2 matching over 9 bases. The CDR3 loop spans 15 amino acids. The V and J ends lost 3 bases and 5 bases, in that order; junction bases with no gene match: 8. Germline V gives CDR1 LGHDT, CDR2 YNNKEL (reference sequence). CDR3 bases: TGTGCCAGCAGCCAGCCGGGACTAGCTTCGGACGAGCAGTACTTC. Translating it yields CASSQPGLASDEQYF.

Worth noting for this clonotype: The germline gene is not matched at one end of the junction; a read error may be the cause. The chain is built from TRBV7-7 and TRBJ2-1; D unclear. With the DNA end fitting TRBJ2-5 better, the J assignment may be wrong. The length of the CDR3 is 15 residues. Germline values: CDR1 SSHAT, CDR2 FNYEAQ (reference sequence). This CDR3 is CASSPWPLDQETQYF. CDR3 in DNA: TGTGCTAGCAGCCCGTGGCCGTTGGATCAAGAGACCCAGTACTTC.

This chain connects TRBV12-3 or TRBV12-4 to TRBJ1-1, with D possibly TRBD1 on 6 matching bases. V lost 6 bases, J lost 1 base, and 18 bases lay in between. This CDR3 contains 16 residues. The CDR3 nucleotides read TGTGCCAGCAGCCACGACACAGGGATGGAGAACACTGAAGCTTTCTTT. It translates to CASSHDTGMENTEAFF.

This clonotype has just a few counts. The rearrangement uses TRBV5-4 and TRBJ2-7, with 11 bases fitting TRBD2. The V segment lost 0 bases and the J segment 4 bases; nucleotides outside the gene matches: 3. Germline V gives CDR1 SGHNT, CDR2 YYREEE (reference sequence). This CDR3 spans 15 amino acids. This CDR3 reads CASSLGLAGRYEQYF. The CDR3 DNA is TGTGCCAGCAGCTTGGGACTAGCGGGAAGGTACGAGCAGTACTTC.

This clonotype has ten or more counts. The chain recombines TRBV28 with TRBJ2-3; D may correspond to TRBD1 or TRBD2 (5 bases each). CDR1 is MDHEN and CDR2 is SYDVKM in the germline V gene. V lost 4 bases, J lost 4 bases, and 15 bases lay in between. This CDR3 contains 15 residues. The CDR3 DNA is TGTGCCAGCAGTTCTAGGGGAGAAGGGGCAGATACGCAGTATTTT. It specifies CASSSRGEGADTQYF.

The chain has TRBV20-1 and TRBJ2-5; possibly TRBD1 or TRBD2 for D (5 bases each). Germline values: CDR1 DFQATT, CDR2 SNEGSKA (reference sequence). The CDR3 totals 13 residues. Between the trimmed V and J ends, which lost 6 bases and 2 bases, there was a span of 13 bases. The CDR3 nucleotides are TGCAGTGCCCCTGGGACCGATCAAGAGACCCAGTACTTC. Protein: CSAPGTDQETQYF.

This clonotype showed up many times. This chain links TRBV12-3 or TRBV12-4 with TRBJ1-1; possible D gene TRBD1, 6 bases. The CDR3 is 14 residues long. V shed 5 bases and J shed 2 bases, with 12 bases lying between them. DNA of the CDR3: TGTGCCAGCAGTAGGCAGGGGTCCAACACTGAAGCTTTCTTT. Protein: CASSRQGSNTEAFF.

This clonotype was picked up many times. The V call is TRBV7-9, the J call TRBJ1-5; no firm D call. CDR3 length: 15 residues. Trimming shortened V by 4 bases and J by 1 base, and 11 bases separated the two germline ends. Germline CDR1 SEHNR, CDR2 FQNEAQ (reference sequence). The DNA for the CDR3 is TGTGCCAGCAGCTCTTGGACGGGGAGCAATCAGCCCCAGCATTTT. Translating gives CASSSWTGSNQPQHF.

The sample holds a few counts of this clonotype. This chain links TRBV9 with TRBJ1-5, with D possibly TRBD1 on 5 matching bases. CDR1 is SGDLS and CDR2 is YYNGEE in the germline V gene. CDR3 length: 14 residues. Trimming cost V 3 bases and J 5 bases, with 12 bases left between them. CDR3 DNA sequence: TGTGCCAGCAGCGCCGGGACCAATGATCAGCCCCAGCATTTT. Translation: CASSAGTNDQPQHF.

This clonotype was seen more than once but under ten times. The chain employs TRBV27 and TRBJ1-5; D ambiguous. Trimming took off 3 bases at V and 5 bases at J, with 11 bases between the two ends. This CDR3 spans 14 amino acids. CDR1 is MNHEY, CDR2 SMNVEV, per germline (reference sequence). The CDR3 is CASSFGVFDQPQHF. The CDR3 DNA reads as TGTGCCAGCAGTTTCGGTGTCTTCGATCAGCCCCAGCATTTT.